The clone carrying this TCR beta chain came up many times. This CDR3 region has 16 residues. V lost 1 base to trimming and J lost 0 bases; unmatched junction nucleotides: 3. The germline CDR1 and CDR2 sequences are MGHRA and YSYEKL. The data belong to a study of early T cells in non-severe SARS-CoV-2 infection. Individual cDNA molecules carried attached unique molecular identifiers. MiXCR, run by TCRdb on the 5' RACE reads, gives a single entry per CDR3 protein. The sample lists 35,000 to 45,000 distinct CDR3 sequences; approximately 5.1% were seen once. This rearrangement joins TRBV4-1 to TRBJ2-4; 7 bases are shared with TRBD2. The sequence was obtained from an adult who was a healthcare worker with PCR-confirmed SARS-CoV-2 infection or an uninfected control (not recorded which). Sequences were derived from whole blood, sampled at baseline. The CDR3 nucleotides are TGCGCCAGCAGCCAAGGAGCGGGACTAGCCAAAAACATTCAGTACTTC. This codes for CASSQGAGLAKNIQYF.